This is a list of T cell receptor beta chains from one sample in a study of neurological immune-mediated disorders. A single record per CDR3 protein comes from TCRdb applying MiXCR to the 5' RACE reads. Seen here are around 19,000 distinct CDR3 sequences, roughly 10% observed once, and the top ten hold just under 30%. Sequences were obtained from CD8+ T cells from blood. Source of these receptors: a woman in her 50s in good health. Both conserved end residues are part of each CDR3. The D gene is left open where the match is weak. The size field is filled for only some rows; it gives once, few, many or a size class.

length	size	D	V	J	CDR3	DNA
15	many	TRBD1	TRBV20-1	TRBJ2-2	CSAARQGAWAGELFF	TGCAGTGCTGCCCGACAGGGGGCGTGGGCCGGGGAGCTGTTTTTT
17	few	-	TRBV5-4	TRBJ2-6	CASSWGVSRAGANVLTF	TGTGCCAGCAGCTGGGGTGTAAGCAGGGCTGGGGCCAACGTCCTGACTTTC
12	many	-	TRBV5-1	TRBJ2-1	CASSLGGHEQFF	TGCGCCAGCAGCTTGGGCGGCCATGAGCAGTTCTTC
16	many	-	TRBV6-1	TRBJ2-4	CASSVRTEPPKNIQYF	TGTGCCAGCAGCGTTCGGACGGAGCCACCCAAAAACATTCAGTACTTC
17	-	TRBD2	TRBV11-2	TRBJ2-5	CASSWTLAGDIAATQYF	TGTGCCAGCAGCTGGACCTTAGCGGGAGATATCGCGGCGACCCAGTACTTC
16	many	TRBD1	TRBV29-1	TRBJ2-2	CSVEDPGQLNTGELFF	TGCAGCGTTGAAGATCCGGGACAGCTGAACACCGGGGAGCTGTTTTTT
13	many	-	TRBV14	TRBJ2-1	CASSQRGVNEQFF	TGTGCCAGCAGCCAAAGAGGGGTGAATGAGCAGTTCTTC
17	many	TRBD1	TRBV5-1	TRBJ2-3	CASSLHPGQGVTDTQYF	TGCGCCAGCAGCCTACACCCGGGACAGGGGGTGACAGATACGCAGTATTTT
15	many	-	TRBV20-1	TRBJ2-1	CSARVGSETYNEQFF	TGCAGTGCTAGAGTCGGTAGCGAGACTTACAATGAGCAGTTCTTC
15	many	TRBD2	TRBV12-5	TRBJ2-1	CASGLRGGLGDEQFF	TGTGCTAGTGGTTTACGGGGGGGTTTGGGGGATGAGCAGTTCTTC
17	-	-	TRBV20-1	TRBJ2-1	CSARDSREVYVENEQFF	TGCAGTGCTAGAGATTCCCGAGAAGTCTATGTAGAGAATGAGCAGTTCTTC
12	many	-	TRBV27	TRBJ2-1	CASSLSPAEQFF	TGTGCCAGCAGTTTATCCCCTGCTGAGCAGTTCTTC
15	many	TRBD2	TRBV5-1	TRBJ2-1	CASSLTSGSSNEQFF	TGCGCCAGCAGCCTAACTAGCGGGAGTAGCAATGAGCAGTTCTTC
19	many	TRBD2	TRBV7-2	TRBJ2-2	CASSPPPGIAGLNTGELFF	TGTGCCAGCAGCCCCCCCCCCGGAATAGCGGGACTGAACACCGGGGAGCTGTTTTTT
16	-	-	TRBV27	TRBJ2-1	CASSLLAWGGHNEQFF	TGTGCCAGCAGTTTATTGGCCTGGGGGGGGCACAATGAGCAGTTCTTC
17	many	TRBD1	TRBV7-9	TRBJ1-2	CASSTQTTGGRDYGYTF	TGTGCCAGCAGCACTCAAACCACAGGGGGCAGGGACTATGGCTACACCTTC
16	many	-	TRBV11-2	TRBJ1-2	CASSLGPPRPNYGYTF	TGTGCCAGCAGCTTAGGGCCCCCCAGACCTAACTATGGCTACACCTTC
14	many	-	TRBV14	TRBJ2-7	CASSQIQGNYEQYF	TGTGCCAGCAGCCAGATCCAGGGGAACTACGAGCAGTACTTC
15	many	-	TRBV7-8	TRBJ2-7	CASSFRADKTYEQYF	TGTGCCAGCAGCTTCAGGGCTGATAAAACCTACGAGCAGTACTTC
16	many	TRBD2	TRBV7-7	TRBJ2-5	CASSLYGEGLEETQYF	TGTGCCAGCAGCTTATACGGCGAGGGACTAGAAGAGACCCAGTACTTC
15	many	-	TRBV5-1	TRBJ1-1	CASCPPDRPNTEAFF	TGCGCCAGCTGCCCCCCGGACAGACCTAACACTGAAGCTTTCTTT
14	many	-	TRBV27	TRBJ2-5	CASRRGHVKETQYF	TGTGCCAGCAGAAGGGGTCATGTTAAAGAGACCCAGTACTTC
15	many	-	TRBV20-1	TRBJ1-5	CSAPPIGGGNQPQHF	TGCAGTGCTCCTCCCATAGGAGGCGGCAATCAGCCCCAGCATTTT
13	many	-	TRBV5-5	TRBJ1-1	CASSSDMNTEAFF	TGTGCCAGCAGCTCTGACATGAACACTGAAGCTTTCTTT
12	many	-	TRBV27	TRBJ2-1	CASTTRGNEQFF	TGTGCCAGCACTACTAGGGGCAATGAGCAGTTCTTC
11	many	-	TRBV18	TRBJ2-4	CASSPGNIQYF	TGTGCCAGCTCACCAGGGAACATTCAGTACTTC
14	many	TRBD1	TRBV7-8	TRBJ1-3	CASRPTGDGNTIYF	TGTGCCAGCAGACCGACAGGGGACGGAAACACCATATATTTT
13	-	-	TRBV18	TRBJ1-4	CASSPPGVEKLFF	TGTGCCAGCTCACCCCCGGGGGTTGAAAAACTGTTTTTT
15	many	TRBD1	TRBV7-2	TRBJ2-7	CASSTGQGPTYEQYF	TGTGCCAGCAGCACGGGACAGGGGCCTACCTACGAGCAGTACTTC
14	many	TRBD2	TRBV28	TRBJ2-7	CASRDGLGGFEQYF	TGTGCCAGCAGAGACGGACTGGGGGGGTTCGAGCAGTACTTC
16	-	TRBD1	TRBV6-5	TRBJ1-2	CASSKVVGTGVYGYTF	TGTGCCAGCAGTAAGGTGGTCGGGACAGGGGTTTATGGCTACACCTTC
14	many	-	TRBV12-3/TRBV12-4	TRBJ1-1	CASSLASLPVGAFF	TGTGCCAGCAGTTTAGCCTCGCTCCCGGTCGGAGCTTTCTTT
12	many	TRBD2	TRBV7-9	TRBJ2-2	CASARGAGELFF	TGTGCCAGCGCGCGGGGGGCCGGGGAGCTGTTTTTT
16	few	-	TRBV7-9	TRBJ2-2	CASSHPDSANTGELFF	TGTGCCAGCAGCCACCCGGACAGCGCGAACACCGGGGAGCTGTTTTTT
18	many	TRBD2	TRBV27	TRBJ2-1	CASSLSWLAGTSYNEQFF	TGTGCCAGCAGTTTATCATGGCTAGCGGGAACCTCCTACAATGAGCAGTTCTTC
16	many	-	TRBV9	TRBJ1-1	CASSARALSVNTEAFF	TGTGCCAGCAGCGCCAGAGCGCTATCTGTGAACACTGAAGCTTTCTTT
15	many	TRBD2	TRBV29-1	TRBJ2-1	CSVDDGTSGYNEQFF	TGCAGCGTTGATGATGGGACTAGCGGGTACAATGAGCAGTTCTTC
13	many	-	TRBV12-3/TRBV12-4	TRBJ1-4	CASSSPRDEKLFF	TGTGCCAGCAGTTCACCCAGGGACGAAAAACTGTTTTTT
15	many	TRBD1	TRBV7-9	TRBJ1-6	CASSPQGARNSPLHF	TGTGCCAGCAGCCCCCAGGGGGCGCGGAATTCACCCCTCCACTTT
16	many	-	TRBV7-3	TRBJ2-7	CASSLIPAFGDYEQYF	TGTGCCAGCAGCTTAATTCCCGCGTTCGGGGACTACGAGCAGTACTTC
15	-	-	TRBV28	TRBJ1-3	CASLPSVISGNTIYF	TGTGCCAGCCTTCCTTCGGTCATCTCTGGAAACACCATATATTTT
13	many	-	TRBV7-9	TRBJ1-1	CASSPSGGTEAFF	TGTGCCAGCAGCCCCTCCGGCGGGACTGAAGCTTTCTTT
14	many	-	TRBV5-1	TRBJ1-1	CASSLEGGNTEAFF	TGCGCCAGCAGCTTGGAAGGGGGGAACACTGAAGCTTTCTTT
13	many	TRBD1	TRBV10-3	TRBJ1-1	CAIRDRGNTEAFF	TGTGCCATCAGGGACAGGGGGAACACTGAAGCTTTCTTT
12	many	-	TRBV10-3	TRBJ2-7	CAISETSYEQYF	TGTGCCATCAGTGAGACGTCCTACGAGCAGTACTTC
16	many	-	TRBV20-1	TRBJ2-1	CSARDAPGRRYNEQFF	TGCAGTGCTAGAGATGCTCCGGGACGCCGGTACAATGAGCAGTTCTTC
14	many	-	TRBV10-2	TRBJ2-1	CASSEFEGGYEQFF	TGCGCCAGCAGTGAGTTTGAGGGGGGATATGAGCAGTTCTTC
15	many	-	TRBV28	TRBJ1-3	CASSYQGLTGNTIYF	TGTGCCAGCAGTTACCAGGGGTTAACTGGAAACACCATATATTTT
13	many	-	TRBV12-3/TRBV12-4	TRBJ1-1	CASMQRGGTEAFF	TGTGCCAGCATGCAAAGGGGAGGGACTGAAGCTTTCTTT
16	many	TRBD2	TRBV5-1	TRBJ2-2	CASSFRASGYTGELFF	TGCGCCAGCAGCTTCAGGGCTAGCGGGTACACCGGGGAGCTGTTTTTT
14	many	-	TRBV27	TRBJ2-1	CASSWSGGNNEQFF	TGTGCCAGCAGTTGGTCTGGAGGAAACAATGAGCAGTTCTTC
17	-	TRBD2	TRBV28	TRBJ2-7	CASRQLAGEISPYEQYF	TGTGCCAGCAGACAACTAGCGGGAGAGATAAGTCCCTACGAGCAGTACTTC
13	few	-	TRBV28	TRBJ2-7	CASSSGLTYEQYF	TGTGCCAGCAGTTCAGGGTTGACCTACGAGCAGTACTTC